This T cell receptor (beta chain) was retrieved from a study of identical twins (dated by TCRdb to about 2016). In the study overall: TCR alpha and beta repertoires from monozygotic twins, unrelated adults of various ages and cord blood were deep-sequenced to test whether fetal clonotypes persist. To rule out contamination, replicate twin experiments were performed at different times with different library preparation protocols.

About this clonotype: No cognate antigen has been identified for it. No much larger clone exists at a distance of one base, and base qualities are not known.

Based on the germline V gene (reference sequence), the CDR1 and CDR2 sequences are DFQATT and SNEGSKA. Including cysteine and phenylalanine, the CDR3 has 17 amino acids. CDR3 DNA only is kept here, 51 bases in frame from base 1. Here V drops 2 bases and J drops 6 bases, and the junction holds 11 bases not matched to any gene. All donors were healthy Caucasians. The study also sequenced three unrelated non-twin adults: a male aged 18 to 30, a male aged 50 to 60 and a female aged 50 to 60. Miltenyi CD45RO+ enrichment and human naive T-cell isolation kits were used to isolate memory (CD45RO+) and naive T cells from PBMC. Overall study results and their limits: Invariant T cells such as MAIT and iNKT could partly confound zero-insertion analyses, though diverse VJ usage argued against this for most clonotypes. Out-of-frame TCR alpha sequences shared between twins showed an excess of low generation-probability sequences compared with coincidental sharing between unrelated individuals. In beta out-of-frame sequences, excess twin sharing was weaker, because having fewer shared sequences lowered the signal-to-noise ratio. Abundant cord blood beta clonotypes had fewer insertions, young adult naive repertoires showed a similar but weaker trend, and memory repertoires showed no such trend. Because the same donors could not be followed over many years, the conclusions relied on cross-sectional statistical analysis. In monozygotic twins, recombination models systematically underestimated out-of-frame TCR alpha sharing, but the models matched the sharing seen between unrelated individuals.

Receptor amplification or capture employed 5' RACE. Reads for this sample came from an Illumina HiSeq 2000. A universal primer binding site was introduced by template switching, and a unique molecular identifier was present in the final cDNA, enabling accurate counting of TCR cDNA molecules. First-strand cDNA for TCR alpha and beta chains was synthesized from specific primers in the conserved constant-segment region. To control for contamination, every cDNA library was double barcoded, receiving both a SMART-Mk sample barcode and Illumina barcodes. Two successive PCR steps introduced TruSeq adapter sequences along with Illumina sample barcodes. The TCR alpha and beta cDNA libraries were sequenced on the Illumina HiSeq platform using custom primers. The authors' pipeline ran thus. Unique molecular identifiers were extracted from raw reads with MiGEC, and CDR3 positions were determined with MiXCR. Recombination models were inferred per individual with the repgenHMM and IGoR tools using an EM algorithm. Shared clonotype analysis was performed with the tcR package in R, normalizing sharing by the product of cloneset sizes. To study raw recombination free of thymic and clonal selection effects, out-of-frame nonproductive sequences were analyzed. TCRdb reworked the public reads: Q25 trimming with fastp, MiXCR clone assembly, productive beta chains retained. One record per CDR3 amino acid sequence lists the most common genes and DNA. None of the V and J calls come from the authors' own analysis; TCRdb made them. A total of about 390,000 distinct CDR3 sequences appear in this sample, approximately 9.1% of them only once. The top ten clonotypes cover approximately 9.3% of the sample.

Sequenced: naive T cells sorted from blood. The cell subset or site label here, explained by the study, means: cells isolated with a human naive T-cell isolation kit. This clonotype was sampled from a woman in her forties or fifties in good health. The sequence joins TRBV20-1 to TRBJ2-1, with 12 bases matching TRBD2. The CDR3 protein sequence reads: CSARSRLAGAGVNEQFF. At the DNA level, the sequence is TGCAGTGCTAGATCGCGACTAGCGGGAGCGGGAGTCAATGAGCAGTTCTTC.